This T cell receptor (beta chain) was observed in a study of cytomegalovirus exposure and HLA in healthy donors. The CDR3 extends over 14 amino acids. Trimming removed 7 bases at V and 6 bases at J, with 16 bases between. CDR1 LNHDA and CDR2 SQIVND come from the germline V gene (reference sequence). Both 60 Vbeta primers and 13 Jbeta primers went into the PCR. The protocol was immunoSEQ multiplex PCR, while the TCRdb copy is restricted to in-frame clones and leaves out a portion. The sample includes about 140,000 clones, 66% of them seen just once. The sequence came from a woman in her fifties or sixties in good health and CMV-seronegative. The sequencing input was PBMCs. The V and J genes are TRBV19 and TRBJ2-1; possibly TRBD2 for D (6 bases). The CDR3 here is CASTSLGGANEQFF. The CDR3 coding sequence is TGTGCCAGTACCTCTCTGGGAGGAGCCAATGAGCAGTTCTTC.